The T cell receptor (beta chain) under discussion was sequenced for a study of cytomegalovirus exposure and HLA in healthy donors. As for the study in general: The early release's HLA-typed donors yielded about 85 million unique TCRs. In terms of ancestry, the Caucasian-associated cluster contained roughly 80% of the approximately 420 genotyped donors.

The PCR contained 60 Vbeta and 13 Jbeta primers. The authors' processing: A follow-up analysis tallied tens of millions of unique TCR beta chains, 9 million to 11 million shared. TCRdb's copy holds only in-frame clones and misses some; the assay was immunoSEQ multiplex PCR. V and J calls and clone size are copied from that table; D and trimming were computed from the DNA. This table holds roughly 140,000 clones, around 78% found once. This CDR3 comprises 17 residues. The junction had 10 bases not matched to a gene; V was cut back by 2 bases and J by 4 bases. Germline CDR1 and CDR2: SGHAT and FQNNGV. This clone turned up a few times.

V and J are TRBV11-2 and TRBJ2-7, with 11 bases matching TRBD1. The TCR sequence derives from a man aged 40-50 years in good health and CMV-seropositive. The specimen was PBMCs. The CDR3 protein is CASSLKISGQGAYEQYF. The CDR3 DNA reads as TGTGCCAGCAGCTTAAAAATCTCCGGACAGGGGGCTTACGAGCAGTACTTC.